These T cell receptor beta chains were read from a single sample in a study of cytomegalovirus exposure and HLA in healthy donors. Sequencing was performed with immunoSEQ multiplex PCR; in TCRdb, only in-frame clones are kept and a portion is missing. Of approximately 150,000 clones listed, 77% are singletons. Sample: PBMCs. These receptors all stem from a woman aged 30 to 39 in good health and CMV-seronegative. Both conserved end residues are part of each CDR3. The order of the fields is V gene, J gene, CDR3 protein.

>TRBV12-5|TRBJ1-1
CASGLVISGWTEAFF
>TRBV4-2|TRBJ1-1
CASSQEGGTYEAFF
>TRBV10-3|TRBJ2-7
CAIRGTSRGGEQYF
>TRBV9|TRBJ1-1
CASSEGVNTEAFF
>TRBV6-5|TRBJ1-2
CASSYSIVGAAYGYTF
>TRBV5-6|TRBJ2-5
CASSLHRAETQYF
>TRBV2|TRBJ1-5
CASSPRTGGTNQPQHF
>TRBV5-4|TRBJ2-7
CASSLEPGAGYEQYF
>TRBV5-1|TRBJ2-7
CASSLVPGTEQYF
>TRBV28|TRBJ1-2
CASSFRNYGYTF
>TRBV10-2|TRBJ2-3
CASSSYGTSGTRRDTQYF